This is a list of T cell receptor beta chains from one sample in a study of blood T cell repertoires in COVID-19. The table came from immunoSEQ multiplex PCR; TCRdb's copy has only in-frame clones and leaves some out. The table includes about 120,000 clones, approximately 90% detected once. Sequenced sample: peripheral blood. Every receptor here comes from a human donor with active COVID-19. The donor label of this sample is uncertain. The CDR3 runs from the conserved cysteine through the conserved F or W. D genes are given only for firm matches. Clone sizes are given selectively: once, few, many, or a class where the clone is expanded.

TRBD2	TRBV6-2/TRBV6-3	once	TRBJ2-7	TGTGCCAGCAGTTACGGGCGGGGGAGACACTACGAGCAGTACTTC	CASSYGRGRHYEQYF
TRBD1	TRBV5-5	-	TRBJ1-3	TGTGCCAGCAGCTTGAGGTTAAATACCGGGACAGCGAACTCTGGAAACACCATATATTTT	CASSLRLNTGTANSGNTIYF
TRBD1	TRBV28	few	TRBJ1-5	TGTGCCAGCAGGGGGGACAGTCAGTTATATAGCAATCAGCCCCAGCATTTT	CASRGDSQLYSNQPQHF
-	TRBV4-2	-	TRBJ2-7	TGTGCCAGCAGCCAAGCTGGGCACGACTACGAGCAGTACTTC	CASSQAGHDYEQYF
TRBD1	TRBV7-2	-	TRBJ1-2	TGTGCCAGCAGCTTTCAGGGGGAGGTTGGCTACACCTTC	CASSFQGEVGYTF
-	TRBV12-3/TRBV12-4	-	TRBJ1-3	TGTGCCAGCTCCTCACTTGGAAACACCATATATTTT	CASSSLGNTIYF
TRBD1	TRBV6-6	-	TRBJ1-5	TGTGCCAGCAGTGGACAGGGGGTGGGTCAGCCCCAGCATTTT	CASSGQGVGQPQHF
-	TRBV29-1	-	TRBJ1-1	TGCAGCGCCCAGACCAGGGGGAACACTGAAGCTTTCTTT	CSAQTRGNTEAFF
TRBD1	TRBV6-2/TRBV6-3	-	TRBJ1-1	TGTGCCAGCAGTTACGAGGGGGCCACTGAAGCTTTCTTT	CASSYEGATEAFF
TRBD1	TRBV5-4	once	TRBJ1-5	TGTGCCAGCAGCTGGACAGGGGGCGGACTTAGCAATCAGCCCCAGCATTTT	CASSWTGGGLSNQPQHF
TRBD1	TRBV6-4	-	TRBJ2-1	TGTGCCAGCAGATTAGACAGGGGGTCTTTAGATGAGCAGTTCTTC	CASRLDRGSLDEQFF
TRBD1	TRBV30	-	TRBJ1-2	TGTGCCTGGAGTCCACTGACAGGGGATAACTATGGCTACACCTTC	CAWSPLTGDNYGYTF
TRBD1	TRBV5-6	-	TRBJ2-5	TGTGCCAGCAGCCCTCCGGACAGGTTGGCCCAAGAGACCCAGTACTTC	CASSPPDRLAQETQYF
-	TRBV18	-	TRBJ1-1	TGTGCCGCAACGCCAGTCGCGAACACTGAAGCTTTCTTT	CAATPVANTEAFF
-	TRBV2	-	TRBJ1-4	TGTGCCAGCAGTGATTCGGTCCGGTCTAATGAAAAACTGTTTTTT	CASSDSVRSNEKLFF
-	TRBV4-3	-	TRBJ1-2	TGCGCCAGCAGCCAAACCGACGCGGGCGGCTACACCTTC	CASSQTDAGGYTF
-	TRBV19	-	TRBJ1-1	TGTGCCAGTAGTATAGACCGGACAGTGGGGGCTTTCTTT	CASSIDRTVGAFF
-	TRBV6-1	-	TRBJ2-1	TGTGCCAGCAGTGAATGGGAGTATGAGCAGTTCTTC	CASSEWEYEQFF
-	TRBV28	once	TRBJ2-7	TGTGCCAGCAGCTTGGACACTTTAAGCTCCTACGAGCAGTACTTC	CASSLDTLSSYEQYF
TRBD2	TRBV5-1	-	TRBJ2-1	TGCGCCAGCAGCTTGACTAGCGGCTACAATGAGCAGTTCTTC	CASSLTSGYNEQFF
TRBD2	TRBV7-2	-	TRBJ2-7	TGTGCCAGCAGGCTAGCGGGCGAGCAGTACTTC	CASRLAGEQYF
-	TRBV9	-	TRBJ2-7	TGTGCCAGCAGCGTCACCGGGTCCCCCTACGAGCAGTACTTC	CASSVTGSPYEQYF
-	TRBV5-6	-	TRBJ2-7	TGTGCCAGCAGCTTGTATACAGTTTCCTACGAGCAGTACTTC	CASSLYTVSYEQYF
TRBD1	TRBV18	-	TRBJ2-1	TGTGCCAGCTCACCAAACCGGGACAGCTACAATGAGCAGTTCTTC	CASSPNRDSYNEQFF
-	TRBV19	-	TRBJ1-4	TGTGCCAGTACTCGGACATCCAATGAAAAACTGTTTTTT	CASTRTSNEKLFF
-	TRBV27	-	TRBJ2-7	TGTGCCAGCAGTTTAGTGACAGGTACCTACGAGCAGTACTTC	CASSLVTGTYEQYF
-	TRBV7-9	-	TRBJ2-7	TGTGCCAGCAGCTTTGAAAGGGGCCACGAGCAGTACTTC	CASSFERGHEQYF
-	TRBV19	-	TRBJ1-4	TGTGCCAGTAGCCTAATCGGGAATGAAAAACTGTTTTTT	CASSLIGNEKLFF
-	TRBV6-5	-	TRBJ1-1	TGTGCCAGCAGTACGGACAGAAACACTGAAGCTTTCTTT	CASSTDRNTEAFF
TRBD1	TRBV23-1	-	TRBJ1-4	TGCGCCAGCAGTCGCACACTTGCCAGGGGGCGACCTGAAAAACTGTTTTTT	CASSRTLARGRPEKLFF
TRBD2	TRBV7-2	-	TRBJ2-7	TGTGCCAGCAGCTTATTTCCGGGGGGGAATTCCCCGACCAACGAGCAGTACTTC	CASSLFPGGNSPTNEQYF
-	TRBV27	-	TRBJ1-5	TGTGCCAGCAGTTTAAGGGGAGGTGGCAATCAGCCCCAGCATTTT	CASSLRGGGNQPQHF
TRBD1	TRBV5-8	-	TRBJ1-2	TGTGCCAGCAGGCAGGACAGGCTGAATGGCTACACCTTC	CASRQDRLNGYTF
-	TRBV15	-	TRBJ2-2	TGTGCCACGAGGAAATTCAACACCGGGGAGCTGTTTTTT	CATRKFNTGELFF
TRBD1	TRBV11-2	-	TRBJ2-5	TGTGCCAGCGGCAAACAGGGGCTGGGGGAGACCCAGTACTTC	CASGKQGLGETQYF
TRBD1	TRBV29-1	few	TRBJ2-1	TGCAGCGTCCTTCCCGACAGGGGGATCAACAATGAGCAGTTCTTC	CSVLPDRGINNEQFF
-	TRBV5-1	-	TRBJ2-7	TGCGCCAGCAGCTTTAAAGGACAGAGGAACCCCCCAGGTGGCTACGAGCAGTACTTC	CASSFKGQRNPPGGYEQYF
TRBD1	TRBV9	-	TRBJ1-4	TGTGCCAGCAGCGGGGGACAGGGACCTAATGAAAAACTGTTTTTT	CASSGGQGPNEKLFF
-	TRBV5-1	-	TRBJ2-2	TGCGCCAGCAGCTTGGACCGACAGGAAACCGGGGAGCTGTTTTTT	CASSLDRQETGELFF
TRBD2	TRBV7-7	-	TRBJ2-3	TGTGCTAGCAGCTTAATTCCATCGCTAGCGGGGACCACAGATACGCAGTATTTT	CASSLIPSLAGTTDTQYF
-	TRBV18	-	TRBJ1-3	TGTGCCAGCTCACCACCGAACGGGGAATCTGGAAACACCATATATTTT	CASSPPNGESGNTIYF
-	TRBV6-2/TRBV6-3	few	TRBJ1-1	TGTGCCAGCAGTCCCCTAGACAGGTTTGAAGCTTTCTTT	CASSPLDRFEAFF
-	TRBV9	-	TRBJ2-3	TGTGCCAGCAGCTCCCAGTTAAGCACAGATACGCAGTATTTT	CASSSQLSTDTQYF
TRBD1	TRBV2	-	TRBJ1-2	TGTGCCAGCAGAACAGGGGTTGCCTATGGCTACACCTTC	CASRTGVAYGYTF
-	TRBV7-2	-	TRBJ2-3	TGTGCCAGCAGCTTATTTCAGGGAGGTGGCACAGATACGCAGTATTTT	CASSLFQGGGTDTQYF
-	TRBV7-2	once	TRBJ1-1	TGTGCCAGCAGCAATACCCCAGGACGGATTGGGAGGAACACTGAAGCTTTCTTT	CASSNTPGRIGRNTEAFF
-	TRBV19	-	TRBJ1-3	TGTGCCAGTAGCACGCCACAGGGTGGAGGAAACACCATATATTTT	CASSTPQGGGNTIYF
-	TRBV7-2	-	TRBJ1-5	TGTGCCAGCAGCCTGGCACCCGCCATCAATCAGCCCCAGCATTTT	CASSLAPAINQPQHF
TRBD1	TRBV7-8	few	TRBJ1-6	TGTGCCAGCACGACCTTCCGGAACAGGGGTGATAATTCACCCCTCCACTTT	CASTTFRNRGDNSPLHF
-	TRBV30	-	TRBJ2-3	TGTGCCTGGAGTGTAGAACCTAGGGATACGCAGTATTTT	CAWSVEPRDTQYF